This T cell receptor (beta chain) was obtained from a study of blood T cell repertoires in COVID-19. Across the study: Spain, Italy and the United States supplied samples that represented acute and convalescent COVID-19. PBMCs, B-cell-depleted T cells, or T cells were the source of the cDNA or gDNA that made up the material.

The protocol was immunoSEQ multiplex PCR, while the TCRdb copy is restricted to in-frame clones and leaves out a portion. Of about 480,000 clones listed, 89% are singletons. The V gene lost 8 bases and the J gene lost 7 bases, with 15 bases spanning the gap. The length of the CDR3 is 13 residues. Germline loops: CDR1 MNHEY, CDR2 SMNVEV (reference sequence). This TCR came from a man aged 18 to 29 with COVID-19, enrolled during active disease. Specimen: peripheral blood. The chain couples TRBV27 to TRBJ1-5; maybe TRBD1 (6 bases). The CDR3 nucleotides are TGTGCCAGCGGCTCAAGGGGGAGACAGCCCCAGCATTTT. Encoded protein: CASGSRGRQPQHF.